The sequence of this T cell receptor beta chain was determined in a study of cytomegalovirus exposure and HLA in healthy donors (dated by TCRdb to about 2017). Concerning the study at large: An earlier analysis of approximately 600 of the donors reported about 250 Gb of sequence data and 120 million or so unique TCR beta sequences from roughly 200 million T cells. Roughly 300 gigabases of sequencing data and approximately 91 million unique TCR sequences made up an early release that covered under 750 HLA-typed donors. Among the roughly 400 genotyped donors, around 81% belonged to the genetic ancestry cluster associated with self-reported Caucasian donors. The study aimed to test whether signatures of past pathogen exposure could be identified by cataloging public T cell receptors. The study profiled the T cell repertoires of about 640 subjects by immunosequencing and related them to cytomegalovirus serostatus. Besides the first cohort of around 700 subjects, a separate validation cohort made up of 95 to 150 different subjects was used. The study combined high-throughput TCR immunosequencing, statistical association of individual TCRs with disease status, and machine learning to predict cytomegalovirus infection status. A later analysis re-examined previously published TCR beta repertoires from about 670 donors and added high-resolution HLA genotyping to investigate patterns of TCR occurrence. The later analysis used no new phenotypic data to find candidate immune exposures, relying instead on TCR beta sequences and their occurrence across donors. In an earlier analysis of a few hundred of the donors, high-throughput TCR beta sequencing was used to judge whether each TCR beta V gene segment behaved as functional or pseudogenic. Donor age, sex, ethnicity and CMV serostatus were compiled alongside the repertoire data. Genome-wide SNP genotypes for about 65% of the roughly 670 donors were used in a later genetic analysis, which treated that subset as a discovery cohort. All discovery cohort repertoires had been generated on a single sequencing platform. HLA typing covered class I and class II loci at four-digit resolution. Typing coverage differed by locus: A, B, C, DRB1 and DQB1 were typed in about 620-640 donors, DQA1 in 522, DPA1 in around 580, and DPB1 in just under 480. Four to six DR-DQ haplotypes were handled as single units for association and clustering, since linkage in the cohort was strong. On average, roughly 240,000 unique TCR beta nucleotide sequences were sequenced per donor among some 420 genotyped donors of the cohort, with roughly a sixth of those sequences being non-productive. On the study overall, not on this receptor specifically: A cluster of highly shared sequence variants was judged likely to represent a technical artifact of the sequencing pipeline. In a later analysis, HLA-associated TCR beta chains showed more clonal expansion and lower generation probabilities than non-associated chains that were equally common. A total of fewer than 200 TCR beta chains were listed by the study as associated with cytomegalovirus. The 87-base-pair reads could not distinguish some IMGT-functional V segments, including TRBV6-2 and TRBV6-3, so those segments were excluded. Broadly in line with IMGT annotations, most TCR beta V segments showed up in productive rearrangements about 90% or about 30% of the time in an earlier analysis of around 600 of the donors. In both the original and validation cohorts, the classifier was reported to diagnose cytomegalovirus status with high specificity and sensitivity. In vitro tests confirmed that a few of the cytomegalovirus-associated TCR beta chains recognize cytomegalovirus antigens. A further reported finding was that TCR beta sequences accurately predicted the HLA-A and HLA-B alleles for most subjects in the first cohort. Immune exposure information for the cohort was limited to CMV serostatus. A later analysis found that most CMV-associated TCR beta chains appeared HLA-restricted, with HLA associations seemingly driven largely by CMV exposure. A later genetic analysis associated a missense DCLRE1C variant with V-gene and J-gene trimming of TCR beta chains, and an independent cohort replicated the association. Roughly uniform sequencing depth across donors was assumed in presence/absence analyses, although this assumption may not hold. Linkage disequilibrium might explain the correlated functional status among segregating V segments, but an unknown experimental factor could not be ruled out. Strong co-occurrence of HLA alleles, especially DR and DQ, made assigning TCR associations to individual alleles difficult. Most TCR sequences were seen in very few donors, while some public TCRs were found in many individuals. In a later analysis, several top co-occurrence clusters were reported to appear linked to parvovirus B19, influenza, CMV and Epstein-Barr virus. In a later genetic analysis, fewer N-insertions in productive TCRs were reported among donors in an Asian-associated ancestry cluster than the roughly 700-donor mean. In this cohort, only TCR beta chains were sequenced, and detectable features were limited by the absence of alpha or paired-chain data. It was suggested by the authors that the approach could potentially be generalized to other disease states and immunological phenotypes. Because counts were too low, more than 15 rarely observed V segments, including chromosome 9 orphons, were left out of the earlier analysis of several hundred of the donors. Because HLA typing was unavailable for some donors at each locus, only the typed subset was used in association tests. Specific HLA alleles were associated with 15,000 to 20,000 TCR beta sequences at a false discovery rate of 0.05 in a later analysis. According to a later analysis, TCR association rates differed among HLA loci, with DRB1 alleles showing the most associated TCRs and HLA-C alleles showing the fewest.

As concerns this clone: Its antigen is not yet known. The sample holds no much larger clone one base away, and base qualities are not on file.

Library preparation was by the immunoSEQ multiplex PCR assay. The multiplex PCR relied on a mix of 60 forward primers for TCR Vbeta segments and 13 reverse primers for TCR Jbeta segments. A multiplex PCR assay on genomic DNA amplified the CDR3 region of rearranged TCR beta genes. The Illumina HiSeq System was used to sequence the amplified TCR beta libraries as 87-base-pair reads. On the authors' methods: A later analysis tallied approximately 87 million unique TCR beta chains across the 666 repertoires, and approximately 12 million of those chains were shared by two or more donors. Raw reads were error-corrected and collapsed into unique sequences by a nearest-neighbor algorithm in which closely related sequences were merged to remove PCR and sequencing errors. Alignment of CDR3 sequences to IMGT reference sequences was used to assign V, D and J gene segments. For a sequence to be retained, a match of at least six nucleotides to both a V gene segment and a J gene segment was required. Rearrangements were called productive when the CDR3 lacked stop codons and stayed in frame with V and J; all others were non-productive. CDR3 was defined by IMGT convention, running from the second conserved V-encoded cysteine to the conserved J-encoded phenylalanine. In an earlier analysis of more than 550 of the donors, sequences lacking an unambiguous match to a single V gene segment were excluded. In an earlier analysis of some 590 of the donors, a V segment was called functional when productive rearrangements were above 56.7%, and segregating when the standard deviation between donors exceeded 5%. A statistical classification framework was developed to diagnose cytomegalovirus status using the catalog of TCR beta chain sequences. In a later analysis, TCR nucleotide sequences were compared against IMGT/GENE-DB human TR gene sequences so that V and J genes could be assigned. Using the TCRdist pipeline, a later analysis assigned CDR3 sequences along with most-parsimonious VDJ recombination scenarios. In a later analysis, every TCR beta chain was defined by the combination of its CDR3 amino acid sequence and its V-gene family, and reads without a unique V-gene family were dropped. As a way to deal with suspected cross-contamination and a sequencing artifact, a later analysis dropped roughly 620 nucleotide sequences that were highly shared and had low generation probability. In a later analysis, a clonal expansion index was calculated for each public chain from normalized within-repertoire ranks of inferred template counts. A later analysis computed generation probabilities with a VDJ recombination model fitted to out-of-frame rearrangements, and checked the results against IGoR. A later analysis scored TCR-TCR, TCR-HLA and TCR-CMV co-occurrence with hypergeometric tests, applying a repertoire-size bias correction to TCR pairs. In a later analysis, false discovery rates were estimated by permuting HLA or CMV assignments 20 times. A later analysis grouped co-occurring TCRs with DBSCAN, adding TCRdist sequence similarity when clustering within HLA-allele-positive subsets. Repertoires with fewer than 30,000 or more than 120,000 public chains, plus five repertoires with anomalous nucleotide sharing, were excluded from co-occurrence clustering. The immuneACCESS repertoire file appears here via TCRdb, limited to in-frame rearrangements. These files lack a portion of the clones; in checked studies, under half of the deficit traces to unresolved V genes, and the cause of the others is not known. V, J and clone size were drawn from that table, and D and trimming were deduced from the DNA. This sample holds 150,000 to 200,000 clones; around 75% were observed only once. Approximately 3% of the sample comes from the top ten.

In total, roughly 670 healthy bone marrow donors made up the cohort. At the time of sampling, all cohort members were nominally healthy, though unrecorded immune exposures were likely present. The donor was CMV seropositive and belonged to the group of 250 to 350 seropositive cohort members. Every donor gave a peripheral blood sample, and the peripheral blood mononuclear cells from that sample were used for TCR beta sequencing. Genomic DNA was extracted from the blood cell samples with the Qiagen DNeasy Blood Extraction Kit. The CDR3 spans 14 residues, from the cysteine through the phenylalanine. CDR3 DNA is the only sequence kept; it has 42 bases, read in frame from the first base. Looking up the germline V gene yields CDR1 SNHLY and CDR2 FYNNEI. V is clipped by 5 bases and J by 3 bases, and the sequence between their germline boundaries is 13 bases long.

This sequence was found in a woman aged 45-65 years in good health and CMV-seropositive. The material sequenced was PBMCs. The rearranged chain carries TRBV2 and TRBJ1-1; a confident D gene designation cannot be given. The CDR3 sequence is CASSKYEVDTEAFF. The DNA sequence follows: TGTGCCAGCAGTAAATATGAGGTCGACACTGAAGCTTTCTTT. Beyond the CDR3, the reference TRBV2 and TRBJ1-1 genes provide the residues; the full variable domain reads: EPEVTQTPSHQVTQMGQEVILRCVPISNHLYFYWYRQILGQKVEFLVSFYNNEISEKSEIFDDQFSVERPDGSNFTLKIRSTKLEDSAMYFCASSKYEVDTEAFFGQGTRLTVV.